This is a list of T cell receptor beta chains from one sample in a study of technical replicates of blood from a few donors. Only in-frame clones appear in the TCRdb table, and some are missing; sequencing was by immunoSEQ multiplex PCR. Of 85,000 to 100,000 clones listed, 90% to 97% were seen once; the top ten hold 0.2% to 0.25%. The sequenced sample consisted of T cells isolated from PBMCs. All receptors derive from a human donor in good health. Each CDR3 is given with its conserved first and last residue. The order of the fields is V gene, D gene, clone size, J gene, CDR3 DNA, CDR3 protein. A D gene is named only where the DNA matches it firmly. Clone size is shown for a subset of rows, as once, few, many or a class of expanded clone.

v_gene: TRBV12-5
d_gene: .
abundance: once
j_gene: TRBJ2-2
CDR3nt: TGTGCTAGTGGTCGGGACTTAACGAACACCGGGGAGCTGTTTTTT
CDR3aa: CASGRDLTNTGELFF

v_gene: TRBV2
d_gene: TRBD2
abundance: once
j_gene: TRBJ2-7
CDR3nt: TGTGCCAGCAGCGGTAGACTAGCGGGGGCGTACGAGCAGTACTTC
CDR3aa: CASSGRLAGAYEQYF

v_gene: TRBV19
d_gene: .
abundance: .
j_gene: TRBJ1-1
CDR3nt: TGTGCCAGTAGTAGGGGGGAGTCAGGGCGGTACACTGAAGCTTTCTTT
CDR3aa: CASSRGESGRYTEAFF

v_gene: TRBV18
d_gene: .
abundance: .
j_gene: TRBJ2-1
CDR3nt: TGTGCCAGTTCCAACAGAAGTACCTACAATGAGCAGTTCTTC
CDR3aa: CASSNRSTYNEQFF

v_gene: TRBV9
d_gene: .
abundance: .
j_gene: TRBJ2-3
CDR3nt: TGTGCCAGCAGCGTAGCGGGGCGGGGTACGCAGTATTTT
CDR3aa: CASSVAGRGTQYF

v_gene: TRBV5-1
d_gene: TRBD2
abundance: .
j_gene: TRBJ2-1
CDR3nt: TGCGCCAGCAGCTGGGGGCTAGGGACTAGCGGGACGCGGGATGAGCAGTTCTTC
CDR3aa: CASSWGLGTSGTRDEQFF

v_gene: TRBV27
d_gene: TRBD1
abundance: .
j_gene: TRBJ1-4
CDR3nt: TGTGCCAGCAGACCTCAGGGGGCAGGTGAAAAACTGTTTTTT
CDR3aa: CASRPQGAGEKLFF

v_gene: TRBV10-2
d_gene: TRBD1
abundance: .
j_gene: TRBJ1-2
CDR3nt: TGCGCCAGCAGTGAGTTGGGACAGAACTATGGCTACACCTTC
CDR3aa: CASSELGQNYGYTF

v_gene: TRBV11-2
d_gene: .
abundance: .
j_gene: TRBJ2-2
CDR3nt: TGTGCCAGCAGCTTAGATCTTAGCATCCTACACGGGGAGCTGTTTTTT
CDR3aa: CASSLDLSILHGELFF

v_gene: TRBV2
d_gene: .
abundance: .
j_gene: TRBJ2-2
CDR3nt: TGTGCCAGCAATACGGGTCCAACCGGGGAGCTGTTTTTT
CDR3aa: CASNTGPTGELFF

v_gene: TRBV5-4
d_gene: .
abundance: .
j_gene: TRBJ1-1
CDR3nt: TGTGCCAGCAGCCCCGGGGCAGGAGGGAGCACTGAAGCTTTCTTT
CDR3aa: CASSPGAGGSTEAFF

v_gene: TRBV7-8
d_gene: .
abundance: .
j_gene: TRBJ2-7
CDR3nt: TGTGCCAGCAGCTACACCGGGGACGAGCAGTACTTC
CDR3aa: CASSYTGDEQYF

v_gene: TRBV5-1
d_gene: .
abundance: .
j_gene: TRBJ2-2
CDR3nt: TGCGCCAGCAGCTCCAGGGGCGAGGGGACCGGGGAGCTGTTTTTT
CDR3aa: CASSSRGEGTGELFF

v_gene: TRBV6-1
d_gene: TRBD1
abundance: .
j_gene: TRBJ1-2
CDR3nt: TGTGCCAGCAGTGACCGGGGGACAGACTATGGCTACACCTTC
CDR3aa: CASSDRGTDYGYTF

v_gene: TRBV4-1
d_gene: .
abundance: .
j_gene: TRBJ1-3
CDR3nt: TGCGCCAGCAGCCAAGATCGAACGGCTGGAAACACCATATATTTT
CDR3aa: CASSQDRTAGNTIYF

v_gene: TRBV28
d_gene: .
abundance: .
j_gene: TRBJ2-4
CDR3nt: TGTGCCAGCCTCGGGTTGGCCAAAAACATTCAGTACTTC
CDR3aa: CASLGLAKNIQYF

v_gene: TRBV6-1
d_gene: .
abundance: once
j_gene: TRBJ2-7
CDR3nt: TGTGCCAGCAGTGAGCCGGGACTCAGCTCCTACGAGCAGTACTTC
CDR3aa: CASSEPGLSSYEQYF

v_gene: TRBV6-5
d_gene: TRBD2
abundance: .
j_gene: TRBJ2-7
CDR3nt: TGTGCCAGCAGGGTGCTAGCGGGGCTTCAGTACGAGCAGTACTTC
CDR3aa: CASRVLAGLQYEQYF

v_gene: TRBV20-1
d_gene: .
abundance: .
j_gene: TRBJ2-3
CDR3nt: TGCAGTGCTGAGGGTGATACGCAGTATTTT
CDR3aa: CSAEGDTQYF

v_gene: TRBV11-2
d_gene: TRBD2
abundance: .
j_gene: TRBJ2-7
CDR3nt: TGTGCCAGCAGCTTAGTTACTAGCGGTCCCGGCTACGAGCAGTACTTC
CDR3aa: CASSLVTSGPGYEQYF

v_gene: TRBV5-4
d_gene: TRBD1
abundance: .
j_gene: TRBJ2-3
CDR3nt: TGTGCCAGCAGCTCCCGACAGGGAACGCAGTATTTT
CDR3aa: CASSSRQGTQYF

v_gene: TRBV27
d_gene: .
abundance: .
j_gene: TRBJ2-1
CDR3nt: TGTGCCAGCAGTTCGCCCGCTCAGGGGTATGAGCAGTTCTTC
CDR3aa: CASSSPAQGYEQFF

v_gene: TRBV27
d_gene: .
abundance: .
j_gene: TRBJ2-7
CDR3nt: TGTGCCAGCAGCGTGGCCGGAGCCTACGAGCAGTACTTC
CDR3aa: CASSVAGAYEQYF

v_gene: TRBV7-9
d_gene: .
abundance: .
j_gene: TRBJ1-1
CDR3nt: TGTGCCAGCAGCTTAGGCCCCACAGGAAACACTGAAGCTTTCTTT
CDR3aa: CASSLGPTGNTEAFF

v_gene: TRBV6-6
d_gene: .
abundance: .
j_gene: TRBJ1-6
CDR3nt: TGTGCCAGCAGGTGGGCCAGCCTCAATTCACCCCTCCACTTT
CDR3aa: CASRWASLNSPLHF

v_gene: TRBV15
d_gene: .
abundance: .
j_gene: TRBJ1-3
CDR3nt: TGTGCCACCAGCAGAGAAAGCCCATCTGGAAACACCATATATTTT
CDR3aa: CATSRESPSGNTIYF

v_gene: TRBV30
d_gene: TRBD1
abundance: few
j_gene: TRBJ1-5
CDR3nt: TGTGCCTGGAGGCCAGGACAGGCATACTTGGAGCCCCAGCATTTT
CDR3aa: CAWRPGQAYLEPQHF

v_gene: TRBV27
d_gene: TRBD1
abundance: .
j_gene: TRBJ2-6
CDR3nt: TGTGCCAGCAGGGGACAGGGGATCAACGTCCTGACTTTC
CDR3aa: CASRGQGINVLTF

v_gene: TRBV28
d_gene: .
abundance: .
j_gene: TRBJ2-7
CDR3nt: TGTGCCAGCAGTCTGGGGGGAGAGAGCTACGAGCAGTACTTC
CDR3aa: CASSLGGESYEQYF

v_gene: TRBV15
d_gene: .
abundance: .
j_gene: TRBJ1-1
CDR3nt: TGTGCCACCAGCAGGGGGAGGGTAAGCTACACTGAAGCTTTCTTT
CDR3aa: CATSRGRVSYTEAFF

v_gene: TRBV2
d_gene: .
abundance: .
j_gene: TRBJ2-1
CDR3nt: TGTGCCAGCATGAGTTATTACGACAATGAGCAGTTCTTC
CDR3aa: CASMSYYDNEQFF

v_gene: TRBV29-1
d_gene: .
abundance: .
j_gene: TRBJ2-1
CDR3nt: TGCAGCGTTGATGCCTTCCCCCGGGAGCCCTACAATGAGCAGTTCTTC
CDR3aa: CSVDAFPREPYNEQFF

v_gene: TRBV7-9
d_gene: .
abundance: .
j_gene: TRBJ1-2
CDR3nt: TGTGCCAGCGCAAGAGGAGGAAACTATGGCTACACCTTC
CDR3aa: CASARGGNYGYTF

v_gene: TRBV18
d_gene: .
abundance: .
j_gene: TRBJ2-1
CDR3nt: TGTGCCAGCTCACCGCCCGACAGACACAATGAGCAGTTCTTC
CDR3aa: CASSPPDRHNEQFF

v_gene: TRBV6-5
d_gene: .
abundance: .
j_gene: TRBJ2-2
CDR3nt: TGTGCCAGCAGTTACTCGAAGCGCACCGGGGAGCTGTTTTTT
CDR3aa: CASSYSKRTGELFF

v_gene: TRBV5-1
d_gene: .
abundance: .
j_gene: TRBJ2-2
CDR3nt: TGCGCCAGCAGCTTGGGACAGCCAACCGGGGAGCTGTTTTTT
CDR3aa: CASSLGQPTGELFF

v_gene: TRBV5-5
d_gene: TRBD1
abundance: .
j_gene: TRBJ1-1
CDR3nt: TGTGCCAGCAGCACGATCGACAGGGGAGGCACTGAAGCTTTCTTT
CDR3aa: CASSTIDRGGTEAFF

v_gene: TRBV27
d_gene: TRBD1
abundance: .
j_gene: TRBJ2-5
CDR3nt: TGTGCCAGCAGTTTAGCCAGGGACAGGGGGCGCGCGGAGACCCAGTACTTC
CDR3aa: CASSLARDRGRAETQYF

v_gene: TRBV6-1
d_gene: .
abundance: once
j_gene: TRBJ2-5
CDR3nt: TGTGCCAGCAGTGGTATCTGGAGCGGGAGCAGGGGGTCGGAGACCCAGTACTTC
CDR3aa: CASSGIWSGSRGSETQYF

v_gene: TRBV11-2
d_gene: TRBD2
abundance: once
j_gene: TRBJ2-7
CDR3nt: TGTGCCAGCAGCTTATCAGCTCCCGTAGCGGGAGCCAACTCCTACGAGCAGTACTTC
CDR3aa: CASSLSAPVAGANSYEQYF

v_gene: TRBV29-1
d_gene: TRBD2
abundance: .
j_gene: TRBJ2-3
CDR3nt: TGCAGCGTTGTTAGCGGGGGGCCGTCAGATACGCAGTATTTT
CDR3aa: CSVVSGGPSDTQYF

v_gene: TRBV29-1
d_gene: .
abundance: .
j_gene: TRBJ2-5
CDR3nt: TGCAGCGTTGAGTTCGCGGGCGGGGACGAAGAGACCCAGTACTTC
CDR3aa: CSVEFAGGDEETQYF

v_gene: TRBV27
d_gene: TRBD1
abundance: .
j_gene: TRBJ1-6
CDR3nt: TGTGCCAGCAGTTTATCGGGGACAGGACCTTCACCCCTCCACTTT
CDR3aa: CASSLSGTGPSPLHF

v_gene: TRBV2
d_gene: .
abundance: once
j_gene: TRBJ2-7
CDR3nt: TGTGCCAGCAGTCCAGTTTTCTACGAGCAGTACTTC
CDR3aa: CASSPVFYEQYF

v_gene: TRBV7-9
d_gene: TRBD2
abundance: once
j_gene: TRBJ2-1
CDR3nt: TGTGCCAGCAGCTCTCGTAGGGCTAGCGGGGGAGTCTACAATGAGCAGTTCTTC
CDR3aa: CASSSRRASGGVYNEQFF

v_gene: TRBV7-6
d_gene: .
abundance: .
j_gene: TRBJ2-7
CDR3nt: TGTGCCAGCAGCTCCCGCACAGGTAACCACTCAACCTACGAGCAGTACTTC
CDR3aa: CASSSRTGNHSTYEQYF

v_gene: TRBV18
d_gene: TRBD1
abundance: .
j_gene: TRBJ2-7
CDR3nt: TGTGCCAGCTCACCTCAAATGACAGGGATCGGAGAGTACGAGCAGTACTTC
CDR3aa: CASSPQMTGIGEYEQYF

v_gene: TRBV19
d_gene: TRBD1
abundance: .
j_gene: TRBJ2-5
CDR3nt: TGTGCCAGTAGTACCGACAGGGGAGATCGAGAGACCCAGTACTTC
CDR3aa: CASSTDRGDRETQYF

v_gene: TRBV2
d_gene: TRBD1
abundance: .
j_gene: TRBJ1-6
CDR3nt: TGTGCCAGCAGTGTTAAGGGGACAGGCCCTAGGCGATCACCCCTCCACTTT
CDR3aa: CASSVKGTGPRRSPLHF

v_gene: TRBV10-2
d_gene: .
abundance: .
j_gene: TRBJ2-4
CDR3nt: TGCGCCAGCAGTGACCTTCGGGCCAAAAACATTCAGTACTTC
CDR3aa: CASSDLRAKNIQYF

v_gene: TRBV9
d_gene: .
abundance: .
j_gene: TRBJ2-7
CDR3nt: TGTGCCAGCAGCGTATTTGACGGGCCGGGGTACGAGCAGTACTTC
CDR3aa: CASSVFDGPGYEQYF

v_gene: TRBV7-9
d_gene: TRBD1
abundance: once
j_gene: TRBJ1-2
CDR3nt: TGTGCCAGCAGCTTGGAAGGGGGCGGTGGCTACACCTTC
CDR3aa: CASSLEGGGGYTF